This entry lists 8 T cell receptor beta chains sequenced from one sample in a study of cytomegalovirus exposure and HLA in healthy donors. The PCR had 60 Vbeta and 13 Jbeta primers. Using immunoSEQ multiplex PCR, the repertoire was profiled, and TCRdb retains in-frame clones only, with some absent. The data show about 160,000 clones, roughly two thirds seen once. Sequencing was performed on PBMCs. The receptor set was obtained from a woman younger than 45 in good health and CMV-seronegative.

The V gene is TRBV6-5, the J gene TRBJ2-3; 8 bases fit TRBD1. The junction had 7 bases not matched to a gene; V was cut back by 3 bases and J by 5 bases. The germline V gene encodes CDR1 MNHEY and CDR2 SVGAGI. This CDR3 spans 15 amino acids. This chain's CDR3 is CASSYDRGEGDTQYF. Written as DNA, the CDR3 is TGTGCCAGCAGTTATGACAGGGGCGAGGGAGATACGCAGTATTTT.

This rearrangement joins TRBV11-2 to TRBJ1-2; D is possibly TRBD1 (5 bases). Germline loops: CDR1 SGHAT, CDR2 FQNNGV. With 0 bases removed from V and 4 bases from J, the gap between germline ends came to 9 bases. This CDR3 spans 14 amino acids. The CDR3 DNA reads TGTGCCAGCAGCTTAGATGGGACTCCCTATGGCTACACCTTC. Amino acids: CASSLDGTPYGYTF.

The chain uses TRBV28 and TRBJ1-2; D perhaps matches TRBD1 (6 bases). The germline V gene has CDR1 MDHEN and CDR2 SYDVKM. The V gene lost 6 bases and the J gene lost 2 bases, with 16 bases spanning the gap. The CDR3 runs to 15 residues. DNA for the CDR3: TGTGCCAGCAGACGCCGGGACATCGAGAACTATGGCTACACCTTC. Its protein product is CASRRRDIENYGYTF.

This chain joins TRBV6-1 and TRBJ2-7; D gene ambiguous. This CDR3 is 12 amino acids long. CDR1 and CDR2 from the germline V gene are MNHNS and SASEGT. Trimming took 4 bases from V and 4 from J, leaving 8 bases between them. CDR3: CASSVVAYEQYF. CDR3 in DNA: TGTGCCAGCAGTGTGGTAGCTTACGAGCAGTACTTC.

This chain joins TRBV7-2 and TRBJ1-2; TRBD1 matches at 9 bases. Germline trimming cut 4 bases from V and 8 bases from J; bases unmatched to any gene: 8. The germline CDR1 and CDR2 sequences are SGHTA and FQGNSA. This CDR3 region has 14 residues. Written as DNA, the CDR3 is TGTGCCAGCAGCTCGGGACAGGGTAACAGCGGCTACACCTTC. It encodes CASSSGQGNSGYTF.

The chain uses TRBV4-2 and TRBJ1-3, with 9 bases aligning to TRBD1. The trim removed 4 bases at V and 0 bases at J, leaving 7 bases unmatched. CDR1 and CDR2 from the germline V gene are LGHNA and YNFKEQ. This CDR3 comprises 17 residues. CDR3 sequence (DNA): TGTGCCAGCAGCCTAACCTTGACAGGGGGCTCTGGAAACACCATATATTTT. It yields the protein CASSLTLTGGSGNTIYF.

The chain employs TRBV7-2 and TRBJ2-1; 7 nucleotides match TRBD2. The junction had 8 bases not matched to a gene; V was cut back by 3 bases and J by 6 bases. CDR3 size: 15 residues. Per the germline V gene, CDR1 is SGHTA and CDR2 is FQGNSA. CDR3 amino acids: CASSFLGAGVNEQFF. In DNA form, the CDR3 reads TGTGCCAGCAGCTTTTTAGGGGCGGGGGTCAATGAGCAGTTCTTC.

The chain uses TRBV7-3 and TRBJ2-2; 8 bases align to TRBD2. The V gene end was trimmed by 4 bases and the J gene end by 5 bases; junction bases not matched to a gene: 12. This CDR3 comprises 17 residues. Germline V CDR1 and CDR2: SGHTA, FQGTGA. The CDR3 loop reads CASSSPGLGSGTGELFF. The DNA of the CDR3 is TGTGCCAGCAGCTCCCCGGGACTAGGCTCCGGTACCGGGGAGCTGTTTTTT.